This entry lists 28 T cell receptor beta chains sequenced from one sample in a study of PD-1 blockade in classical Hodgkin lymphoma. As to time point: cycle 4 day 1 (C4D1), after 6 weeks of nivolumab. Every single patient, without exception, relapsed after autologous stem cell transplantation, and brentuximab vedotin exposure varied. Thawed PBMCs were subjected to magnetic negative selection, which yielded isolated CD8+ T cells. Clones were sequenced by immunoSEQ multiplex PCR, and TCRdb holds only the in-frame ones, with some missing. The table includes roughly 3,000 clones, around 70% detected once. The material sequenced was CD8+ T cells from blood, taken before the fourth cycle of nivolumab. These receptors all stem from a human donor with classical Hodgkin lymphoma.

This clone has a handful of counts. The chain couples TRBV2 to TRBJ2-5, with D perhaps matching TRBD1 (5 bases). Germline CDR1 and CDR2: SNHLY and FYNNEI. V was trimmed by 6 bases and J by 4 bases, leaving 9 bases between them. The CDR3 is 12 amino acids. The CDR3 region has the DNA TGTGCCAGCAGATTCGACAGAGAGACCCAGTACTTC. Protein sequence: CASRFDRETQYF. Variable domain in full (rest from reference TRBV2 and TRBJ2-5): EPEVTQTPSHQVTQMGQEVILRCVPISNHLYFYWYRQILGQKVEFLVSFYNNEISEKSEIFDDQFSVERPDGSNFTLKIRSTKLEDSAMYFCASRFDRETQYFGPGTRLLVL.

The V call is TRBV7-9, the J call TRBJ1-5; no reliable D call. The CDR3 has 17 residues. The germline V and J ends were trimmed by 5 bases and 4 bases, with 21 bases remaining between them. Germline values: CDR1 SEHNR, CDR2 FQNEAQ (reference sequence). The CDR3 DNA reads as TGTGCCAGCAGCCAAAACGGGGAAAGTGTGTTTAATCAGCCCCAGCATTTT. This encodes CASSQNGESVFNQPQHF. Complete variable domain (other parts from reference TRBV7-9 and TRBJ1-5): DTGVSQNPRHKITKRGQNVTFRCDPISEHNRLYWYRQTLGQGPEFLTYFQNEAQLEKSRLLSDRFSAERPKGSFSTLEIQRTEQGDSAMYLCASSQNGESVFNQPQHFGDGTRLSIL.

This rearrangement joins TRBV7-2 to TRBJ2-1; D might be TRBD1 or TRBD2, each matching 5 bases. CDR3 size: 15 residues. Germline values: CDR1 SGHTA, CDR2 FQGNSA. Trimming removed 5 bases at V and 6 bases at J, with 17 bases between. The CDR3 bases are TGTGCCAGCAGCAACCGGGACCGCATCTTCAATGAGCAGTTCTTC. It encodes CASSNRDRIFNEQFF.

The rearrangement joins TRBV4-3 to TRBJ2-7; unclear D gene. This CDR3 is 13 amino acids long. Trimming removed 0 bases at V and 1 base at J, with 4 bases between. Germline V lookup: CDR1 LGHNA, CDR2 YSLEER. The CDR3 nucleotides read TGCGCCAGCAGCCAAGACAGATCCTACGAGCAGTACTTC. Protein product: CASSQDRSYEQYF.

This clone was seen more than once but under ten times. The chain employs TRBV2 and TRBJ1-5; D gene uncertain. CDR1 and CDR2 from the germline V gene are SNHLY and FYNNEI. This CDR3 has 14 residues. Trimming removed 1 base at V and 9 bases at J, with 13 bases between. CDR3 sequence reads: CASSEVVGPRPQHF. DNA for the CDR3: TGTGCCAGCAGTGAAGTGGTCGGCCCTCGGCCCCAGCATTTT.

The rearrangement joins TRBV7-6 to TRBJ2-2; TRBD2 matches at 9 bases. CDR3 length: 16 residues. Trimming removed 4 bases from V and 9 bases from J; junction bases left unmatched: 12. Germline CDR1 SGHVS, CDR2 FNYEAQ. As DNA, the CDR3 is TGTGCCAGCAGCTCCGCGTTAGCGGGAGCCCCCCGGGAGCTGTTTTTT. Translating gives CASSSALAGAPRELFF.

This clone showed up just a few times. This chain uses TRBV13 with TRBJ1-2; D remains unclear. Germline CDR1 reads PRHDT; CDR2 reads FYEKMQ (reference sequence). Trimming took off 5 bases at V and 0 bases at J, with 19 bases between the two ends. The CDR3 is made up of 17 amino acids. CDR3 DNA sequence: TGTGCCAGCAGCGCCGACCCTGGGGAGGGTGCTAACTATGGCTACACCTTC. Translation gives CASSADPGEGANYGYTF.

J is TRBJ2-3 and V is TRBV10-1; no reliable D call. The CDR3 contains 15 residues. With 0 bases removed from V and 2 bases from J, the gap between germline ends came to 9 bases. Germline CDR1 is WNHNN and CDR2 is SYGVQD (reference sequence). For the CDR3, the DNA is TGCGCCAGCAGTGAGTCGGGCGTTTACACAGATACGCAGTATTTT. Its protein product is CASSESGVYTDTQYF.

The CDR3 coding sequence is TGTGCCAGTAGTATTGGGGCATCCTACAATGAGCAGTTCTTC. Translation gives CASSIGASYNEQFF. The V and J genes are TRBV19 and TRBJ2-1, with a possible D match to TRBD1 (5 bases). Germline lookup yields CDR1 LNHDA and CDR2 SQIVND (reference sequence). This CDR3 has 14 residues. V was shortened by 3 bases and J by 1 base, with 7 bases between the two germline ends. Using reference TRBV19 and TRBJ2-1 for the parts outside the CDR3, the full variable domain is DGGITQSPKYLFRKEGQNVTLSCEQNLNHDAMYWYRQDPGQGLRLIYYSQIVNDFQKGDIAEGYSVSREKKESFPLTVTSAQKNPTAFYLCASSIGASYNEQFFGPGTRLTVL.

V and J are TRBV2 and TRBJ2-2; the match to TRBD2 covers 9 bases. This CDR3 is 21 amino acids long. The ends lost 5 bases at V and 1 base at J; junction bases unmatched: 20. From germline, CDR1 is SNHLY and CDR2 FYNNEI. The CDR3: CASSYLDSSGEPALNTGELFF. CDR3 nucleotide sequence: TGTGCCAGCAGTTATCTCGACTCTAGCGGGGAACCTGCCTTGAACACCGGGGAGCTGTTTTTT.

V is TRBV28 and J is TRBJ2-7; D is unclear. The germline V gene has CDR1 MDHEN and CDR2 SYDVKM. Trimming shortened V by 8 bases and J by 3 bases, and 8 bases separated the two germline ends. The CDR3 sequence is 11 residues long. CDR3 region: CASGPSYEQYF. CDR3 DNA: TGTGCCAGCGGTCCCAGCTACGAGCAGTACTTC.

The chain carries TRBV27 and TRBJ1-2; D perhaps matches TRBD1 (5 bases). Germline V gene sequence: CDR1 MNHEY, CDR2 SMNVEV (reference sequence). CDR3 length: 13 residues. V lost 6 bases and J lost 1, with 9 bases in between. The CDR3 DNA reads as TGTGCCAGCAGCGGGGACGGTAACTATGGCTACACCTTC. Translated, it gives CASSGDGNYGYTF.

This clone was picked up a small number of times. V usage is TRBV6-4 and J usage is TRBJ2-5; 9 positions agree with TRBD2. CDR3 size: 14 residues. From germline, CDR1 is MRHNA and CDR2 SNTAGT. The V and J ends lost 5 bases and 2 bases, in that order; junction bases with no gene match: 3. The CDR3 is CASSPSGEQETQYF. For the CDR3, the DNA is TGTGCCAGCAGTCCTAGCGGGGAGCAAGAGACCCAGTACTTC.

The chain links TRBV10-1 to TRBJ2-6; D is unclear. Trimming left V 5 bases short and J 5 bases short, with 22 bases between. CDR3 length equals 18 residues. Per germline, CDR1 WNHNN and CDR2 SYGVQD (reference sequence). The CDR3 DNA sequence: TGCGCCAGCAGTAACGAGACGATCGCACAAAGTCGGGCCAACGTCCTGACTTTC. It codes for CASSNETIAQSRANVLTF.

This rearrangement joins TRBV7-2 to TRBJ2-5; 7 bases are a match to TRBD1. Germline V lookup: CDR1 SGHTA, CDR2 FQGNSA. V was pared by 1 base and J by 4 bases, with 6 bases of the junction left unmatched. The CDR3 totals 15 residues. CDR3 protein: CASSLETGLAETQYF. The CDR3 DNA sequence: TGTGCCAGCAGCTTAGAGACAGGGTTGGCAGAGACCCAGTACTTC.

The chain uses TRBV28 and TRBJ2-6; D gene uncertain. Germline CDR1 is MDHEN and CDR2 is SYDVKM. The CDR3 spans 15 residues. V lost 7 bases and J 0 bases, leaving 10 bases between the germline ends. The CDR3 region is CASKPPDSGANVLTF. The CDR3 bases are TGTGCCAGCAAGCCCCCGGACTCTGGGGCCAACGTCCTGACTTTC. Drawing the rest from reference TRBV28 and TRBJ2-6, the complete variable domain is DVKVTQSSRYLVKRTGEKVFLECVQDMDHENMFWYRQDPGLGLRLIYFSYDVKMKEKGDIPEGYSVSREKKERFSLILESASTNQTSMYLCASKPPDSGANVLTFGAGSRLTVL.

CDR3 protein: CASRAGGPSDTQYF. Written as DNA, the CDR3 is TGTGCCAGCAGGGCGGGGGGGCCCTCAGATACGCAGTATTTT. This rearrangement joins TRBV6-4 to TRBJ2-3; 9 nucleotides align to TRBD2. Trimming cost V 6 bases and J 4 bases; bases outside gene matches: 5. The CDR3 loop spans 14 amino acids. Germline lookup yields CDR1 MRHNA and CDR2 SNTAGT.

The chain carries TRBV7-9 and TRBJ2-1; 10 nucleotides match TRBD2. Germline V gene sequence: CDR1 SEHNR, CDR2 FQNEAQ (reference sequence). V dropped 5 bases and J dropped 2; count of bases not matched to a gene: 3. This CDR3 spans 15 amino acids. CDR3 DNA: TGTGCCAGCAGCCTCGGACTAGCGGCCTACAATGAGCAGTTCTTC. Amino acid sequence: CASSLGLAAYNEQFF. Full variable domain (rest looked up from reference TRBV7-9 and TRBJ2-1): DTGVSQNPRHKITKRGQNVTFRCDPISEHNRLYWYRQTLGQGPEFLTYFQNEAQLEKSRLLSDRFSAERPKGSFSTLEIQRTEQGDSAMYLCASSLGLAAYNEQFFGPGTRLTVL.

The V call is TRBV19, the J call TRBJ2-7; the D gene is possibly TRBD1 (6 bases). This CDR3 contains 15 residues. Germline CDR1 and CDR2: LNHDA and SQIVND (reference sequence). V was shortened by 3 bases and J by 2 bases, with 14 bases between the two germline ends. This CDR3 reads CASSIGQGSPYEQYF. CDR3 coding DNA: TGTGCCAGTAGTATTGGTCAGGGGTCTCCCTACGAGCAGTACTTC.

The chain combines TRBV27 with TRBJ2-7, with D perhaps assigned TRBD1 or TRBD2 (5 bases each). The CDR3 length is 14 residues. V lost 1 base to trimming and J lost 1 base, with 8 bases between them. The germline CDR1 and CDR2 sequences are MNHEY and SMNVEV (reference sequence). The DNA for the CDR3 is TGTGCCAGCAGTTTATTGGGGGTATCCTACGAGCAGTACTTC. This sequence encodes CASSLLGVSYEQYF.

V and J are TRBV11-2 and TRBJ2-1; 9 nucleotides align to TRBD1. The CDR3 is 16 residues long. Trimming took 1 base from V and 5 from J; bases not matched to a gene: 6. The germline V gene encodes CDR1 SGHAT and CDR2 FQNNGV. CDR3 bases: TGTGCCAGCAGCTTAGTCTGGACAGGGGCAAACAATGAGCAGTTCTTC. Translated: CASSLVWTGANNEQFF.

This chain uses TRBV11-2 with TRBJ2-4; 8 bases are a match to TRBD2. Trimming removed 3 bases from V and 2 bases from J; junction bases left unmatched: 3. There are 15 residues in the CDR3. The germline V gene has CDR1 SGHAT and CDR2 FQNNGV. The CDR3 protein is CASSFGGGTKNIQYF. The CDR3 DNA sequence: TGTGCCAGCAGCTTCGGCGGGGGGACCAAAAACATTCAGTACTTC. Drawing the rest from reference TRBV11-2 and TRBJ2-4, the complete variable domain is EAGVAQSPRYKIIEKRQSVAFWCNPISGHATLYWYQQILGQGPKLLIQFQNNGVVDDSQLPKDRFSAERLKGVDSTLKIQPAKLEDSAVYLCASSFGGGTKNIQYFGAGTRLSVL.

The rearrangement joins TRBV6-5 to TRBJ2-4, with 7 bases aligning to TRBD1. The CDR3 totals 15 residues. Germline V lookup: CDR1 MNHEY, CDR2 SVGAGI. Germline trimming cut 6 bases from V and 4 bases from J; bases unmatched to any gene: 9. The DNA of the CDR3 is TGTGCCAGCAGCCCTTCCGGGACAGCAAAAAACATTCAGTACTTC. This codes for CASSPSGTAKNIQYF.

V gene TRBV11-2 combines with J gene TRBJ2-2; D is unresolved. Germline V gives CDR1 SGHAT, CDR2 FQNNGV. CDR3 size: 13 residues. Trimming pared 1 base from V and 9 bases from J, leaving 9 bases between. The CDR3, as DNA: TGTGCCAGCAGCTTAGGGGCTCGATGGGAGCTGTTTTTT. Translated, it gives CASSLGARWELFF.

This chain connects TRBV19 to TRBJ1-6, with D unresolved. The CDR3 covers 16 residues. CDR1 is LNHDA and CDR2 is SQIVND in the germline V gene (reference sequence). V gave up 1 base and J gave up 8 bases, with 15 bases separating them. The CDR3 nucleotides are TGTGCCAGTAGTATAGTATCCCAAACTTGGGATTCACCCCTCCACTTT. Protein sequence: CASSIVSQTWDSPLHF.

The chain recombines TRBV7-9 with TRBJ1-1; tentative D call: TRBD1 (5 bases). CDR1 and CDR2 (germline): SEHNR, FQNEAQ (reference sequence). This CDR3 is 14 amino acids long. Trimming left V 5 bases short and J 0 bases short, with 10 bases between. The CDR3 sequence: CASSDRGLNTEAFF. For the CDR3, the DNA is TGTGCCAGCAGCGACCGGGGCCTGAACACTGAAGCTTTCTTT.

This clone was seen a handful of times. The chain joins TRBV7-6 to TRBJ1-2; tentatively, D is TRBD1 (6 bases). The CDR3 length is 14 residues. Trimming shortened V by 5 bases and J by 3 bases, and 13 bases separated the two germline ends. CDR1 and CDR2 from the germline V gene are SGHVS and FNYEAQ. In DNA, the CDR3 is TGTGCCAGCAGCGAAACAGCAGGGGACTATGGCTACACCTTC. This translates into CASSETAGDYGYTF.

The chain combines TRBV11-2 with TRBJ1-5, with D hard to call. This CDR3 spans 12 amino acids. Germline V gives CDR1 SGHAT, CDR2 FQNNGV. V shed 5 bases and J shed 6 bases, with 8 bases lying between them. CDR3 DNA sequence: TGTGCCAGCAGCCCGGGAGGTCAGCCCCAGCATTTT. Translated: CASSPGGQPQHF. Together with reference TRBV11-2 and TRBJ1-5, the CDR3 gives the full variable domain: EAGVAQSPRYKIIEKRQSVAFWCNPISGHATLYWYQQILGQGPKLLIQFQNNGVVDDSQLPKDRFSAERLKGVDSTLKIQPAKLEDSAVYLCASSPGGQPQHFGDGTRLSIL.